This T cell receptor (beta chain) was retrieved from a study of cytomegalovirus exposure and HLA in healthy donors. This clone turned up a few times. Only in-frame clones appear in the TCRdb table, and some are missing; sequencing was by immunoSEQ multiplex PCR. Of 140,000 to 150,000 clones listed, about 89% are singletons. Trimming stripped 3 bases from V and 0 bases from J, with 6 bases between. Germline V CDR1 and CDR2: SGHAT, FQNNGV. CDR3 size: 14 residues. The genes are TRBV11-2 and TRBJ1-3; no definite D call. The sample comprised PBMCs. This TCR was sampled from a man aged 18 to 30 in good health and CMV-seronegative. The CDR3 spells CASSLYNSGNTIYF. The CDR3 DNA follows: TGTGCCAGCAGCTTGTACAACTCTGGAAACACCATATATTTT.